A selection of T cell receptor beta chains follows, all from one sample in a study of T cells in Graves' hyperthyroidism and ophthalmopathy. TCRdb passed the multiplex PCR reads through MiXCR, listing each CDR3 protein once. The table has some 530,000 distinct CDR3 sequences, about 20% seen once. Sequenced sample: blood. Every receptor here comes from a woman aged 65 to 85 with Graves' ophthalmopathy. The CDR3 runs from the conserved cysteine through the conserved F or W. D genes are given only for firm matches. The size of a clone is reported for some rows only, either as once, few or many, or as a class for expanded clones.

TRBV6-2/TRBV6-3	TRBJ2-7	few	TRBD1	TGTGCCAGTGACAGGGGGCGGAACGAGCAGTACTTC	CASDRGRNEQYF
TRBV20-1	TRBJ2-1	.	.	TGCAGTGCTCGGGCCCAGGGAGCGAACAATGAGCAGTTCTTC	CSARAQGANNEQFF
TRBV12-3/TRBV12-4	TRBJ2-3	many	.	TGTGCCAGCAGTTTGGTGCAAACAGATACGCAGTATTTT	CASSLVQTDTQYF
TRBV13	TRBJ2-5	many	TRBD2	TGTGCCAGCAGCTTCCGACTAGCGGGTGAGGAGACCCAGTACTTC	CASSFRLAGEETQYF
TRBV24-1	TRBJ2-2	few	TRBD2	TGTGCCACCAGTGATGCAGCGGGAGCAGGGAACACCGGGGAGCTGTTTTTT	CATSDAAGAGNTGELFF
TRBV5-1	TRBJ1-1	few	.	TGCGCCAGCAGCTTGGACAGGGTCGTGAACACTGAAGCTTTCTTT	CASSLDRVVNTEAFF
TRBV9	TRBJ2-7	few	TRBD2	TGTGCCAGCAGCGTAGTAGCGGGAGGGCGAAACGAGCAGTACTTC	CASSVVAGGRNEQYF
TRBV7-8	TRBJ2-2	many	.	TGTGCCAGCACCCCGCTGACCGGGGAGCTGTTTTTT	CASTPLTGELFF
TRBV9	TRBJ2-3	few	.	TGTGCCAGCAGCGCCGGGGGTAGCGGTGGCACAGATACGCAGTATTTT	CASSAGGSGGTDTQYF
TRBV9	TRBJ2-1	.	TRBD2	TGTGCCAGCAGCGTAGGGGGGGGGACGAATGAGCAGTTCTTC	CASSVGGGTNEQFF
TRBV2	TRBJ2-3	few	TRBD2	TGTGCCAGCATTGGGACTAGCGGGAGCACAGATACGCAGTATTTT	CASIGTSGSTDTQYF
TRBV30	TRBJ2-5	few	.	TGTGCCTGGGGGACCGGGACTGGTCTGATGCGTCAGTACTTC	CAWGTGTGLMRQYF
TRBV9	TRBJ1-6	few	.	TGTGCCAGCAGCGCACAGGGTAGAGGTTCACCCCTCCACTTT	CASSAQGRGSPLHF
TRBV28	TRBJ1-1	many	.	TGTGCCAGCAGGCTTGGGTTCTGGGGGAACACTGAAGCTTTCTTT	CASRLGFWGNTEAFF